These 22 T cell receptor beta chains were sequenced from one sample in a study of blood T cell repertoires in COVID-19. The protocol was immunoSEQ multiplex PCR, while the TCRdb copy is restricted to in-frame clones and leaves out a portion. This table has roughly 400,000 clones, under 90% appearing once. The sample consisted of PBMCs or T cells enriched from blood (not recorded which). These receptors all stem from a woman in her 30s who had recovered from COVID-19.

The chain is built from TRBV3-1 (or the pseudogene TRBV3-2) and TRBJ2-3; TRBD1 is a possible D gene (5 bases). The V end lost 0 bases, the J end lost 3 bases, and 13 bases lay between the germline ends. The CDR3 sequence is 16 residues long. Germline V lookup: CDR1 LGHDT, CDR2 YNNKEL (reference sequence). Here the CDR3 DNA reads TGTGCCAGCAGCCAAGATAGGGCAGGGTGGACAGATACGCAGTATTTT. Translation gives CASSQDRAGWTDTQYF.

The chain carries TRBV5-1 and TRBJ1-6; TRBD1 matches 9 bases. The CDR3 loop spans 18 amino acids. Germline V CDR1 and CDR2: SGHRS, YFSETQ. J gave up 1 base and V 0 bases, and 5 bases lay outside the gene matches. The chain's CDR3 is CASSLDGDRGSYNSPLHF. The CDR3 DNA is TGCGCCAGCAGCTTGGATGGTGACAGGGGGTCCTATAATTCACCCCTCCACTTT.

The gene calls are TRBV7-2 and TRBJ1-2; 9 bases are shared with TRBD1. The length of the CDR3 is 13 residues. Trimming removed 3 bases from V and 7 bases from J; junction bases left unmatched: 3. CDR1 and CDR2 (germline): SGHTA, FQGNSA. This chain's CDR3 is CASSFRTGVGYTF. The CDR3 bases are TGTGCCAGCAGCTTCAGGACAGGGGTTGGCTACACCTTC.

This chain uses TRBV9 with TRBJ1-1; D not resolved. Looked up from germline, CDR1 is SGDLS and CDR2 is YYNGEE. V dropped 0 bases and J dropped 7 bases, with 10 bases sitting between them. The CDR3 spans 13 residues. The CDR3 region is CASSVAVGGEAFF. The CDR3, as DNA: TGTGCCAGCAGCGTAGCTGTGGGAGGTGAAGCTTTCTTT. The full variable domain, its missing parts supplied by reference TRBV9 and TRBJ1-1, is DSGVTQTPKHLITATGQRVTLRCSPRSGDLSVYWYQQSLDQGLQFLIQYYNGEERAKGNILERFSAQQFPDLHSELNLSSLELGDSALYFCASSVAVGGEAFFGQGTRLTVV.

The V call is TRBV30, the J call TRBJ2-1, with 7 positions matching TRBD2. The CDR3 extends over 14 amino acids. V lost 3 bases to trimming and J lost 4 bases; unmatched junction nucleotides: 6. Germline V gives CDR1 GTSNPN, CDR2 SVGIG (reference sequence). CDR3 sequence (DNA): TGTGCCTGGAGCCCCTGGGGGGGGTACAATGAGCAGTTCTTC. This sequence encodes CAWSPWGGYNEQFF.

The chain employs TRBV7-8 and TRBJ1-6; possible D gene TRBD1, 5 bases. Germline CDR1 reads SGHVS; CDR2 reads FQNEAQ. Between the trimmed V and J ends, which lost 1 base and 9 bases, there was a span of 10 bases. The CDR3 runs to 14 residues. In nucleotides, the CDR3 is TGTGCCAGCAGCTTAGGGCAGGGTCCTTCACCCCTCCACTTT. Protein: CASSLGQGPSPLHF.

This clone is a singleton in its sample. The chain couples TRBV6-2 or TRBV6-3 to TRBJ2-3, with D possibly matching TRBD2 (6 bases). The ends were cut back, 5 bases at V and 6 bases at J, with 15 bases in the middle. Germline V gives CDR1 MNHEY, CDR2 SVGEGT. This CDR3 has 14 amino acids. CDR3 nucleotide sequence: TGTGCCAGCAGTCCCCCTAGCGCCCCGGATACGCAGTATTTT. Translated: CASSPPSAPDTQYF.

The rearrangement uses TRBV4-2 and TRBJ2-4; 7 bases agree with TRBD1. V lost 0 bases and J lost 9; bases outside the gene matches: 14. This CDR3 region has 17 residues. Germline V gene sequence: CDR1 LGHNA, CDR2 YNFKEQ. CDR3 sequence: CASSQEQVTGYERIQYF. The CDR3 coding sequence is TGTGCCAGCAGCCAAGAACAAGTGACAGGGTACGAACGCATTCAGTACTTC.

The chain joins TRBV28 to TRBJ2-1; perhaps TRBD2 as D (6 bases). The CDR3 sequence is 17 residues long. Trimming cost V 5 bases and J 2 bases, with 19 bases left between them. Germline V CDR1 and CDR2: MDHEN, SYDVKM. This CDR3 reads CASSATRGTGAYNEQFF. CDR3 sequence (DNA): TGTGCCAGCAGTGCAACCCGAGGGACTGGGGCCTACAATGAGCAGTTCTTC.

This clone has a handful of counts. The V gene is TRBV19, the J gene TRBJ1-1; the match to TRBD1 covers 10 bases. The CDR3 length is 16 residues. Germline lookup yields CDR1 LNHDA and CDR2 SQIVND (reference sequence). The V segment lost 7 bases and the J segment 6 bases; nucleotides outside the gene matches: 14. CDR3: CASKGGTGVLSAEAFF. Written as DNA, the CDR3 is TGTGCCAGTAAAGGCGGGACAGGGGTCCTCTCCGCTGAAGCTTTCTTT. The whole variable domain, filled in from reference TRBV19 and TRBJ1-1, reads DGGITQSPKYLFRKEGQNVTLSCEQNLNHDAMYWYRQDPGQGLRLIYYSQIVNDFQKGDIAEGYSVSREKKESFPLTVTSAQKNPTAFYLCASKGGTGVLSAEAFFGQGTRLTVV.

This clone was observed a few times. This chain uses TRBV19 with TRBJ1-5, with 7 positions matching TRBD1. V lost 10 bases, J lost 0 bases, and 6 bases stayed unmatched. Per the germline V gene, CDR1 is LNHDA and CDR2 is SQIVND (reference sequence). This CDR3 has 14 amino acids. The CDR3 bases are TGTGCCATCGGGACAGACTATAGCAATCAGCCCCAGCATTTT. This sequence encodes CAIGTDYSNQPQHF.

The table lists this clone with a few counts. V and J are TRBV30 and TRBJ1-6; a possible D gene is TRBD1 (6 bases). The CDR3 is 15 residues long. CDR1 and CDR2 (germline): GTSNPN, SVGIG (reference sequence). Trimming cost V 2 bases and J 10 bases, with 18 bases left between them. CDR3 loop: CAWSRTVQVFSPLHF. The CDR3 coding sequence is TGTGCCTGGAGTAGGACAGTCCAAGTTTTCTCACCCCTCCACTTT. The whole variable domain, filled in from reference TRBV30 and TRBJ1-6, reads SQTIHQWPATLVQPVGSPLSLECTVEGTSNPNLYWYRQAAGRGLQLLFYSVGIGQISSEVPQNLSASRPQDRQFILSSKKLLLSDSGFYLCAWSRTVQVFSPLHFGNGTRLTVT.

The CDR3 DNA reads TGTGCCACACGTCGGGACTTAATCTATGGCTACACCTTC. It encodes CATRRDLIYGYTF. This chain uses TRBV6-5 with TRBJ1-2; D might be TRBD1 (5 bases). CDR1 MNHEY and CDR2 SVGAGI come from the germline V gene. The CDR3 length is 13 residues. Trimming removed 10 bases from V and 4 bases from J, with 16 bases in between.

This clone was seen more than once but under ten times. CDR3 sequence reads: CASSLGRNQPQHF. CDR3 nucleotide sequence: TGTGCCAGCAGTTTGGGGCGCAATCAGCCCCAGCATTTT. The chain joins TRBV27 to TRBJ1-5; a weak D match, TRBD1 (5 bases). CDR3 length: 13 residues. Between the trimmed V and J ends, which lost 3 bases and 2 bases, there was a span of 5 bases. Germline values: CDR1 MNHEY, CDR2 SMNVEV (reference sequence).

This chain joins TRBV6-2 or TRBV6-3 and TRBJ2-2; the D is unclear. Germline CDR1 reads MNHEY; CDR2 reads SVGEGT. This CDR3 comprises 15 residues. Trimming removed 1 base at V and 4 bases at J, with 10 bases between. The DNA of the CDR3 is TGTGCCAGCAGTTACTTCGTTATAATCACCGGGGAGCTGTTTTTT. Translating it yields CASSYFVIITGELFF.

This chain links TRBV12-5 with TRBJ1-6; D remains ambiguous. CDR3 length equals 16 residues. Trimming left V 6 bases short and J 1 base short, with 13 bases between. The germline V gene encodes CDR1 LGHNT and CDR2 FRNRAP. CDR3 residues: CASGSSGSSYNSPLHF. CDR3 DNA sequence: TGTGCTAGTGGCTCGTCCGGTAGTTCCTATAATTCACCCCTCCACTTT.

In the case of this clone: The sample has other DNA sequences that encode this CDR3 too. The chain links TRBV11-2 to TRBJ2-7; D call uncertain. V lost 1 base and J 0 bases, leaving 10 bases between the germline ends. The CDR3 runs 15 residues. In germline, CDR1 is SGHAT, CDR2 FQNNGV. Here the CDR3 reads CASSLVLQSSYEQYF. The DNA of the CDR3 is TGTGCCAGCAGCTTAGTATTACAGAGCTCCTACGAGCAGTACTTC.

The chain joins TRBV2 to TRBJ2-7; D gene unclear. Between the trimmed V and J ends, which lost 8 bases and 4 bases, there was a span of 12 bases. This CDR3 comprises 12 residues. CDR1 and CDR2 (germline): SNHLY, FYNNEI. The CDR3 here is CASSRDEYEQYF. DNA for the CDR3: TGTGCCAGCTCGAGAGATGAGTACGAGCAGTACTTC.

V is TRBV30 and J is TRBJ2-4, with D perhaps TRBD2 (5 bases). This CDR3 spans 17 amino acids. From germline, CDR1 is GTSNPN and CDR2 SVGIG (reference sequence). Between the trimmed V and J ends, which lost 4 bases and 6 bases, there was a span of 25 bases. The CDR3 is CAWTSASLADNGNIQYF. The DNA of the CDR3 is TGTGCCTGGACTTCGGCTAGCTTAGCCGACAATGGAAACATTCAGTACTTC.

The chain employs TRBV19 and TRBJ2-7; 7 nucleotides line up with TRBD1. Germline loops: CDR1 LNHDA, CDR2 SQIVND (reference sequence). V lost 5 bases and J lost 2; bases outside the gene matches: 9. The CDR3 sequence is 15 residues long. The CDR3, as DNA: TGTGCCAGTAGTGCGAACCGGGACAGCCCCTACGAGCAGTACTTC. Its translation: CASSANRDSPYEQYF. The full variable domain, completed using reference TRBV19 and TRBJ2-7, is DGGITQSPKYLFRKEGQNVTLSCEQNLNHDAMYWYRQDPGQGLRLIYYSQIVNDFQKGDIAEGYSVSREKKESFPLTVTSAQKNPTAFYLCASSANRDSPYEQYFGPGTRLTVT.

This chain uses TRBV4-1 with TRBJ2-2; 15 bases are a match to TRBD2. V trimming: 3 bases; J trimming: 7 bases; junction bases outside the gene matches: 15. Per germline, CDR1 MGHRA and CDR2 YSYEKL. The CDR3 runs 20 residues. DNA for the CDR3: TGCGCCAGCAGCCAGGAAAGAGGACTAGCGGGAGGGCCTGGGAGCGGGGAGCTGTTTTTT. Translated, it gives CASSQERGLAGGPGSGELFF.

The CDR3 here is CASSVGLAGGELFF. In nucleotides, the CDR3 is TGTGCCAGCAGTGTAGGTCTAGCTGGCGGGGAGCTGTTTTTT. The rearrangement links TRBV2 to TRBJ2-2, with a tentative D call TRBD2 (5 bases). Germline V gene lookup returns CDR1 SNHLY and CDR2 FYNNEI. The CDR3 runs 14 residues. V gave up 4 bases and J gave up 7 bases, with 13 bases separating them.